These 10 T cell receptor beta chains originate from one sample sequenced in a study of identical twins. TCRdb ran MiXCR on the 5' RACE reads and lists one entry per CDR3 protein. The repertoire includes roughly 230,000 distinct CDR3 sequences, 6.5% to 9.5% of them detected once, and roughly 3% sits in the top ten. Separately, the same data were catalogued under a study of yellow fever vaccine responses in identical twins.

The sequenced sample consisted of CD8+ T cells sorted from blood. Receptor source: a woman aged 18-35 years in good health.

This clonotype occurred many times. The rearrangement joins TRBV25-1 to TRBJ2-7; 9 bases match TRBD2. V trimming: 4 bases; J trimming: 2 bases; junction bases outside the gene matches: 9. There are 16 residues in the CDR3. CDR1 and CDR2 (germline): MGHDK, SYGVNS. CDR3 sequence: CASSAPREGDAYEQYF. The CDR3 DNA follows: TGTGCCAGCAGTGCTCCGCGGGAGGGCGACGCCTACGAGCAGTACTTC.

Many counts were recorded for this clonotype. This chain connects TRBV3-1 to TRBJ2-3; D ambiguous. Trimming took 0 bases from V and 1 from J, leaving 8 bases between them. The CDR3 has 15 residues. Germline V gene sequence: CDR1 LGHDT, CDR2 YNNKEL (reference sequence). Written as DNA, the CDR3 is TGTGCCAGCAGCCAAGATTCGTGGGGCACAGATACGCAGTATTTT. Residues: CASSQDSWGTDTQYF.

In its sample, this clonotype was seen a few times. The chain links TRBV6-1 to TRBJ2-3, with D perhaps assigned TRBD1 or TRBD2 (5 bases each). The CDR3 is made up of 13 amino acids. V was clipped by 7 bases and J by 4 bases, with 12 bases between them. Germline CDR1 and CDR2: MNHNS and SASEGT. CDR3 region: CASMGVPPDTQYF. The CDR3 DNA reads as TGTGCCAGCATGGGGGTCCCCCCAGATACGCAGTATTTT.

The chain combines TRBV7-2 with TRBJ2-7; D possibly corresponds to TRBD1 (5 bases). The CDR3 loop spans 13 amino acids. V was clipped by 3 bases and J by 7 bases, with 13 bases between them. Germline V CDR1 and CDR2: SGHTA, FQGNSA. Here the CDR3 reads CASSFGRVWEQYF. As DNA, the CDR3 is TGTGCCAGCAGCTTTGGCAGGGTCTGGGAGCAGTACTTC.

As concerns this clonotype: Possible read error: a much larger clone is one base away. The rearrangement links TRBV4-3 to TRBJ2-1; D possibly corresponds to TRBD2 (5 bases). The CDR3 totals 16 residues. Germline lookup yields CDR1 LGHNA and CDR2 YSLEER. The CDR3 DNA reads TGCGCCACCAGCCAAGGGTCGAGCGGAGTTTACAATGAGCAGTTCTTC. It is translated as CATSQGSSGVYNEQFF.

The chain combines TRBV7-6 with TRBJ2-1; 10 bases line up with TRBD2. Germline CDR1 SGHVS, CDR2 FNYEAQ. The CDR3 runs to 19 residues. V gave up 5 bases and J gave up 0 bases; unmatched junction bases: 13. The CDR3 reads CASSPRTSGTQSSYNEQFF. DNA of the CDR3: TGTGCCAGCAGCCCCCGGACTAGCGGTACTCAATCCTCCTACAATGAGCAGTTCTTC.

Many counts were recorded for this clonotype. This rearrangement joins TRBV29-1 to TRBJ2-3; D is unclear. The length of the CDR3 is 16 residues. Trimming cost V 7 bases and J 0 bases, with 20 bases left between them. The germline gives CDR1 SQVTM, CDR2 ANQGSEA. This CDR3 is CSAEKSWDPSTDTQYF. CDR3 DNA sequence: TGCAGCGCGGAAAAGTCGTGGGATCCTAGCACAGATACGCAGTATTTT.

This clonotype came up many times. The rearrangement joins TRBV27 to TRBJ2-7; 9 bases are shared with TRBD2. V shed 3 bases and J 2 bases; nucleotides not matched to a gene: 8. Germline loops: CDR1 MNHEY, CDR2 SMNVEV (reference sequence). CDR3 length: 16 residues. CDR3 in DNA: TGTGCCAGCAGTTTCTTCGGGAGCGGGGGGACCTACGAGCAGTACTTC. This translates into CASSFFGSGGTYEQYF.

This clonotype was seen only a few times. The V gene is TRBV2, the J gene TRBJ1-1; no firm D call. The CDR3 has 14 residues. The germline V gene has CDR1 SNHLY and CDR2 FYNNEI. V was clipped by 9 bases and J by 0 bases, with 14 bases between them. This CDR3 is CASKSGGMNTEAFF. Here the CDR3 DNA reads TGTGCCAGTAAATCGGGAGGGATGAACACTGAAGCTTTCTTT.

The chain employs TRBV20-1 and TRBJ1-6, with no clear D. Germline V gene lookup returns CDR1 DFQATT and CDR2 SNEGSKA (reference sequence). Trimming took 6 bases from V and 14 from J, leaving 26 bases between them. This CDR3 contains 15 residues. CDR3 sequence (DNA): TGCAGTGCCTATATTACGCAGAGGTTGGGGTCGGCCCTCCACTTT. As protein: CSAYITQRLGSALHF.